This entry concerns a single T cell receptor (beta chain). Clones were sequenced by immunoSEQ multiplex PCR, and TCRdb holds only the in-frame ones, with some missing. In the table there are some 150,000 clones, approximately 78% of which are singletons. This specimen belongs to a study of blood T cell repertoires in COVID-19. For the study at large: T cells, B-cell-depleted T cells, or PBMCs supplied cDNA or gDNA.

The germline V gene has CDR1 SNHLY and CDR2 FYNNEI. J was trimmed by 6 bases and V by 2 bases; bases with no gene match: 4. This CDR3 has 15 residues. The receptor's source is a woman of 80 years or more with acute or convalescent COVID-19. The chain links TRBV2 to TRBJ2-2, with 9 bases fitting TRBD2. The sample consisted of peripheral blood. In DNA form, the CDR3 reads TGTGCCAGCAGTGAAAAGCGGGGGGCGGCCGGGGAGCTGTTTTTT. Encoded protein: CASSEKRGAAGELFF.